This TCR beta chain was sequenced for a study of blood T cell repertoires in COVID-19. Turning to the study itself: Nucleic acid was either cDNA or gDNA, and it came from T cells, B-cell-depleted T cells, or PBMCs.

CDR1 is SQVTM, CDR2 ANQGSEA, per germline. CDR3 size: 16 residues. Between the trimmed V and J ends, which lost 0 bases and 7 bases, there was a span of 19 bases. Per the original data handling: The assay estimated nucleated cells by amplifying reference gene primers. Repertoires were generated with immunoSEQ multiplex PCR, while TCRdb's copy carries only in-frame clones and drops some. Clone size and V and J calls were adopted from that table, with D and trimming inferred from the DNA. The sample gives 150,000 to 200,000 clones, 86% of which show up once; 5.5% to 7% is in the top ten. This clonotype was sampled from a middle-aged man with active or convalescent COVID-19. The chain joins TRBV29-1 to TRBJ2-1, with unresolved D. The sample comprised peripheral blood. The CDR3 protein is CSVEDQYVKIQNEQFF. As DNA, the CDR3 is TGCAGCGTTGAAGATCAGTACGTCAAAATCCAGAATGAGCAGTTCTTC.